Given below is one TCR beta chain in context. The source of the sample is a study of blood T cell repertoires in COVID-19. On the study more broadly: COVID-19 samples, acute and convalescent, were from the United States, Italy and Spain. In each case, the material was cDNA or gDNA derived from T cells, B-cell-depleted T cells, or PBMCs.

As handled by the study authors: Estimates of nucleated cell counts were drawn from the amplification of reference gene primers. Some clones are missing from TCRdb's copy, which holds only in-frame ones; the method was immunoSEQ multiplex PCR. The V and J calls and the clone size are those of that table, but D and trimming were determined from the DNA. The sample lists around 200,000 clones; approximately 91% were seen once. The V and J ends lost 3 bases and 13 bases respectively, with 12 bases between them. Germline V gene data show CDR1 as SNHLY and CDR2 as FYNNEI. CDR3 length: 11 residues. Sample: peripheral blood. This TCR was sampled from a man in his forties with acute or convalescent COVID-19. The V call is TRBV2, the J call TRBJ2-5; no reliable D call. The CDR3: CASSDYLSGYF. The CDR3 DNA sequence: TGTGCCAGCAGTGACTACTTATCGGGGTACTTC.